This passage covers 19 T cell receptor beta chains from one sample sequenced in a study of CD8+ T cells in alopecia areata. The treatment was: oral pan-JAK inhibitor, 5-10 mg twice daily. Extraction of RNA preceded its reverse transcription into cDNA, which served as the sequencing template. Data came from immunoSEQ multiplex PCR; TCRdb stores just in-frame clones and leaves some out. The profile shows about 220,000 clones, more than 45% of them singletons. The sample here was CD4+ T cells sorted from blood, taken at week 4, from a patient treated with tofacitinib. The receptor set was obtained from a human donor with alopecia areata.

There are a few counts of this clone. The rearrangement links TRBV4-2 to TRBJ2-1; 14 nucleotides agree with TRBD2. The CDR3 is 13 residues long. Germline CDR1 and CDR2: LGHNA and YNFKEQ. The V segment lost 8 bases and the J segment 6 bases; nucleotides outside the gene matches: 0. CDR3 sequence: CASGLAGGNEQFF. In DNA, the CDR3 is TGTGCCAGCGGACTAGCGGGGGGCAATGAGCAGTTCTTC.

The J gene is TRBJ2-6, the V gene TRBV5-1; no clear D. V was shortened by 3 bases and J by 2 bases, with 9 bases between the two germline ends. Looked up from germline, CDR1 is SGHRS and CDR2 is YFSETQ. This CDR3 spans 15 amino acids. In nucleotides, the CDR3 is TGCGCCAGCAGCTCGCGGCTAGCTGGGGCCAACGTCCTGACTTTC. Protein sequence: CASSSRLAGANVLTF.

This CDR3 is CASSPGLNTEAFF. Written as DNA, the CDR3 is TGTGCCAGCTCTCCGGGACTTAACACTGAAGCTTTCTTT. The chain uses TRBV7-3 and TRBJ1-1; D may be TRBD1 (5 bases). CDR1 and CDR2 (germline): SGHTA, FQGTGA. This CDR3 has 13 residues. Between the trimmed V and J ends, which lost 8 bases and 2 bases, there was a span of 12 bases.

The V call is TRBV4-3, the J call TRBJ2-4; weak D call: TRBD1 (6 bases). Germline CDR1 is LGHNA and CDR2 is YSLEER. V gave up 2 bases and J gave up 9 bases, with 11 bases separating them. CDR3 length equals 13 residues. The CDR3 DNA sequence: TGCGCCAGCAGCCAAACAGGGTCCGCCATTCAGTACTTC. It specifies CASSQTGSAIQYF.

The rearrangement links TRBV29-1 to TRBJ1-6, with a tentative D call TRBD1 (5 bases). Germline V gene sequence: CDR1 SQVTM, CDR2 ANQGSEA. CDR3 length equals 12 residues. Trimming shortened V by 7 bases and J by 7 bases, and 11 bases separated the two germline ends. As DNA, the CDR3 is TGCAGCGCCGGGACCGAGAATTCACCCCTCCACTTT. It specifies CSAGTENSPLHF. Variable domain in full (rest from reference TRBV29-1 and TRBJ1-6): SAVISQKPSRDICQRGTSLTIQCQVDSQVTMMFWYRQQPGQSLTLIATANQGSEATYESGFVIDKFPISRPNLTFSTLTVSNMSPEDSSIYLCSAGTENSPLHFGNGTRLTVT.

This clone was counted a single time. The V and J genes are TRBV29-1 and TRBJ2-3; the D gene is possibly TRBD1 (5 bases). The CDR3 is 14 residues long. Looked up from germline, CDR1 is SQVTM and CDR2 is ANQGSEA. Trimming removed 3 bases from V and 4 bases from J, with 14 bases in between. The CDR3 here is CSVEGQGSSDTQYF. CDR3 bases: TGCAGCGTTGAGGGCCAGGGTAGCTCAGATACGCAGTATTTT.

The rearrangement uses TRBV6-5 and TRBJ1-1; D remains ambiguous. Trimming pared 2 bases from V and 6 bases from J, leaving 10 bases between. The CDR3 runs 13 residues. Germline CDR1 MNHEY, CDR2 SVGAGI. The CDR3 is CASSYAGNAEAFF. The CDR3 nucleotides read TGTGCCAGCAGTTACGCGGGAAACGCTGAAGCTTTCTTT.

The chain carries TRBV29-1 and TRBJ2-5, with a tentative D call TRBD1 (5 bases). Germline V gene lookup returns CDR1 SQVTM and CDR2 ANQGSEA. The CDR3 length is 12 residues. With 6 bases removed from V and 5 bases from J, the gap between germline ends came to 13 bases. The CDR3 region has the DNA TGCAGCGTAGGGGTGGGGCTGGAGACCCAGTACTTC. This translates into CSVGVGLETQYF.

The chain couples TRBV29-1 to TRBJ1-1; no definite D call. Per germline, CDR1 SQVTM and CDR2 ANQGSEA. V lost 7 bases and J lost 1, with 13 bases in between. The CDR3 extends over 13 amino acids. CDR3 loop: CSALRGQNTEAFF. CDR3 DNA: TGCAGCGCCCTTAGAGGGCAGAACACTGAAGCTTTCTTT.

This clone was counted between two and nine times. The chain has TRBV7-9 and TRBJ1-2; D might be TRBD1 (5 bases). The CDR3 consists of 13 residues. Trimming removed 4 bases at V and 6 bases at J, with 12 bases between. CDR1 is SEHNR, CDR2 FQNEAQ, per germline (reference sequence). CDR3 residues: CASSSSRDDGYTF. The DNA of the CDR3 is TGTGCCAGCAGCTCCTCCAGGGATGATGGCTACACCTTC.

The rearrangement links TRBV30 to TRBJ1-1; TRBD1 matches 7 bases. This CDR3 region has 14 residues. Germline V gene data show CDR1 as GTSNPN and CDR2 as SVGIG (reference sequence). Unmatched junction bases numbered 10, after V lost 6 bases and J lost 3 bases. CDR3 nucleotide sequence: TGTGCCTGCCCCAGGAGGGGGCTCGACACTGAAGCTTTCTTT. It codes for CACPRRGLDTEAFF.

V is TRBV2 and J is TRBJ1-6; 10 nucleotides match TRBD1. V lost 6 bases and J lost 10; bases outside the gene matches: 9. This CDR3 is 15 amino acids long. Germline V gene lookup returns CDR1 SNHLY and CDR2 FYNNEI. The chain's CDR3 is CASRTGTGDWSPLHF. CDR3 DNA sequence: TGTGCCAGCAGAACCGGGACAGGGGATTGGTCACCCCTCCACTTT.

For this clone: A read error may account for a junction end that differs from germline. Other DNA sequences in this sample translate to the same CDR3. The chain links TRBV29-1 to TRBJ1-5; no reliable D call. The CDR3 spans 13 residues. Germline V gene data show CDR1 as SQVTM and CDR2 as ANQGSEA. CDR3 residues: CSVKDSSNQPQHF. CDR3 nucleotides: TGCAGCGTTAAAGATAGTAGCAATCAGCCCCAGCATTTT.

This sequence joins TRBV7-2 and TRBJ2-2; tentatively, D is TRBD1 or TRBD2 (6 bases each). The germline CDR1 and CDR2 sequences are SGHTA and FQGNSA. The CDR3 length is 14 residues. Trimming stripped 2 bases from V and 7 bases from J, with 11 bases between. CDR3 region: CASSLIGGGGELFF. In DNA form, the CDR3 reads TGTGCCAGCAGCTTAATAGGGGGAGGCGGGGAGCTGTTTTTT.

The V call is TRBV7-6, the J call TRBJ2-2; a weak D match, TRBD1 (7 bases). CDR1 is SGHVS, CDR2 FNYEAQ, per germline. Trimming took 4 bases from V and 6 from J, leaving 18 bases between them. The length of the CDR3 is 16 residues. The CDR3 coding sequence is TGTGCCAGCAGCTCCGGGGGACAGCCCCTTCCCGGGGAGCTGTTTTTT. This encodes CASSSGGQPLPGELFF.

The chain uses TRBV4-1 and TRBJ2-3; TRBD1 might be the D (6 bases). The germline V and J ends were trimmed by 1 base and 1 base, with 12 bases remaining between them. Germline V CDR1 and CDR2: MGHRA, YSYEKL. The CDR3 runs to 16 residues. The CDR3 nucleotides read TGCGCCAGCAGCCAAGGGACAGATTACCGCACAGATACGCAGTATTTT. This gives the protein CASSQGTDYRTDTQYF.

CDR3 nucleotide sequence: TGCGCCAGCAGCTTGCGGTCTACGGACGAGCAGTACTTC. Translating gives CASSLRSTDEQYF. V gene TRBV5-1 combines with J gene TRBJ2-7, with D uncertain. Germline V gives CDR1 SGHRS, CDR2 YFSETQ. V was pared by 1 base and J by 5 bases, with 10 bases between. The CDR3 contains 13 residues.

The J gene is TRBJ2-3, the V gene TRBV10-3; the match to TRBD2 covers 10 bases. The CDR3 extends over 15 amino acids. Germline loops: CDR1 ENHRY, CDR2 SYGVKD. V shed 4 bases, J shed 6 bases, and the junction held 7 bases outside the gene matches. For the CDR3, the DNA is TGTGCCATCAGTGTAGCGGGGGGCCAGACCGATACGCAGTATTTT. Translation: CAISVAGGQTDTQYF.

The chain recombines TRBV6-1 with TRBJ1-5, with D possibly TRBD1 on 5 matching bases. The ends were cut back, 3 bases at V and 3 bases at J, with 9 bases in the middle. From germline, CDR1 is MNHNS and CDR2 SASEGT. This CDR3 comprises 14 residues. The DNA for the CDR3 is TGTGCCAGCAGTGAGGCAGGGTACAATCAGCCCCAGCATTTT. Residues: CASSEAGYNQPQHF.